The T cell receptor beta chain under discussion was sequenced for a study of beta chain features in type 1 diabetes. Study details: Investigators examined 85 million to 110 million sorted cells across all samples. Overall study findings and caveats: The analysis here could not establish whether HLA type shapes TCRB rearrangement.

Naive, central memory, regulatory and stem cell-like memory cells within the CD4+ compartment were sorted using CD45RO/CCR7/CD25/CD127/CD95/CD27. Expressed TCRB transcripts were sequenced after all isolated RNA was converted to cDNA. Approximately 3.6 million reads per sample were averaged for naive, central memory and regulatory samples. The method was immunoSEQ multiplex PCR; TCRdb's version includes in-frame clones alone and lacks a portion of them. Among 330,000 or so clones listed, about 14% were seen once. J gave up 2 bases and V 6 bases, and 3 bases lay outside the gene matches. Germline V lookup: CDR1 MNHEY, CDR2 SVGAGI. The CDR3 runs 13 residues. Note on this clone: No antigen is known for it.

V gene TRBV6-5 combines with J gene TRBJ2-7, with 8 bases lining up with TRBD1. The TCR sequence derives from a man under 40 in good health. The source material was central memory CD4+ T cells from blood. The CDR3 DNA reads as TGTGCCAGCAGGCCGGGACAGGCCTACGAGCAGTACTTC. Its protein product is CASRPGQAYEQYF.